Listed below are T cell receptor beta chains from one sample, sequenced in a study of T cell responses to AZD1222 COVID-19 vaccine. The assay was immunoSEQ multiplex PCR, and TCRdb's table has in-frame clones only and misses some. The sample holds over 110,000 clones, 85% to 95% seen once. The material was peripheral blood, obtained on day 0 of AZD1222 vaccination. The source of these receptors is an adult in good health. CDR3s include the opening cysteine and the closing phenylalanine or tryptophan. A D gene is named only where the DNA matches it firmly. Not all rows give a size; the values are once, few, many and, for expanded clones, a class.

DNA,CDR3,V,size,D,J
TGTGCCAGCACGCCATGGGGGACACAGAACACCGGGGAGCTGTTTTTT,CASTPWGTQNTGELFF,TRBV28,-,-,TRBJ2-2
TGTGCCAGCACTTCCTTGACAGCTAGCACAGATACGCAGTATTTT,CASTSLTASTDTQYF,TRBV2,-,-,TRBJ2-3
TGTGCCAGCTCACCTCGGACAGCCCGCTTAGTTGACCTCCACTTT,CASSPRTARLVDLHF,TRBV18,-,-,TRBJ1-6
TGTGCCAGCACCACAGGGGTAGCTGAAGCTTTCTTT,CASTTGVAEAFF,TRBV2,-,TRBD1,TRBJ1-1
TGCGCCAGCAGCCTCAGGGGGGGCCAGTACAATGAGCAGTTCTTC,CASSLRGGQYNEQFF,TRBV5-1,-,-,TRBJ2-1
TGTGCCAGCAGTAAGACTAGCGGGTTTTACGAGCAGTACTTC,CASSKTSGFYEQYF,TRBV6-2/TRBV6-3,-,TRBD2,TRBJ2-7
TGTGCCAGCGGAGCACAGGGAAACACTGAAGCTTTCTTT,CASGAQGNTEAFF,TRBV6-5,few,-,TRBJ1-1
TGTGCCAGCAGCTACCGGGGTCTAGCCAATGAGCAGTTCTTC,CASSYRGLANEQFF,TRBV2,-,-,TRBJ2-1
TGTGCCAGCAGTGAAGGGTGGGGCCCGGGCACTGAAGCTTTCTTT,CASSEGWGPGTEAFF,TRBV6-1,few,-,TRBJ1-1
TGTGCCAGCAGCGTAGGCACCCCAGGGGGCTTAAGTAATTCACCCCTCCACTTT,CASSVGTPGGLSNSPLHF,TRBV27,-,TRBD1,TRBJ1-6
TGTGCCAGCAGTTTCGTAGGGGATTCACCCCTCCACTTT,CASSFVGDSPLHF,TRBV6-2/TRBV6-3,-,-,TRBJ1-6
TGTGCCAGCTCACCCGGACAGCCCTACGAGCAGTACTTC,CASSPGQPYEQYF,TRBV18,-,-,TRBJ2-7
TGTGCCAGTAGTCTCGGGACAGCCGATGAAAAACTGTTTTTT,CASSLGTADEKLFF,TRBV19,-,TRBD1,TRBJ1-4
TGTGCCAGCAGCGGCGGAGGGGCGATGAACACTGAAGCTTTCTTT,CASSGGGAMNTEAFF,TRBV9,-,-,TRBJ1-1
TGTGCCAGTACCCCTGGTTATTTTAGTTCACCCCTCCACTTT,CASTPGYFSSPLHF,TRBV19,-,-,TRBJ1-6
TGTGCCACCAGTGATTGGAGGGGTCAAAGCTACACCTTC,CATSDWRGQSYTF,TRBV24-1,-,-,TRBJ1-2
TGTGCCTGGAGTGGGACAGGGGACAATCAGCCCCAGCATTTT,CAWSGTGDNQPQHF,TRBV30,-,TRBD1,TRBJ1-5
TGTGCCAGCAGTTACTTCTCCCTGGCGGGCCATAGCTCCTACAATGAGCAGTTCTTC,CASSYFSLAGHSSYNEQFF,TRBV6-2/TRBV6-3,-,-,TRBJ2-1
TGTGCCATCAGAAGGGACTGGGACACAGATACGCAGTATTTT,CAIRRDWDTDTQYF,TRBV10-3,-,-,TRBJ2-3
TGTGCCAGCAGTGAAGCGGGAGCGGCGAACACCGGGGAGCTGTTTTTT,CASSEAGAANTGELFF,TRBV2,-,-,TRBJ2-2
TGTGCCAGCAGCTCGGGGGTAACTAAAGCTTTCTTT,CASSSGVTKAFF,TRBV9,-,-,TRBJ1-1
TGTGCCAGCAGCTTAGGCCAGGTCAGCTCCTATAATTCACCCCTCCACTTT,CASSLGQVSSYNSPLHF,TRBV11-2,once,-,TRBJ1-6
TGTGCCATCAGCGCGGACCAAGAGACCCAGTACTTC,CAISADQETQYF,TRBV10-3,few,-,TRBJ2-5
TGTGCCATCAGTGCTAGCGGGAGCACCGGGGAGCTGTTTTTT,CAISASGSTGELFF,TRBV10-3,-,TRBD2,TRBJ2-2
TGTGCCATCAGTGAGTCAGCGGCAAATCAGCCCCAGCATTTT,CAISESAANQPQHF,TRBV10-3,few,-,TRBJ1-5
TGTGCCAGCTCACCTCGGAAGGGAGTCGACTACACCTTC,CASSPRKGVDYTF,TRBV18,-,-,TRBJ1-2
TGTGCCAGTAGTATTCCCAGACAGGGGTACTATGGCTACACCTTC,CASSIPRQGYYGYTF,TRBV19,-,TRBD1,TRBJ1-2
TGTGCCTGGAGTGCCCTGGCGGTCGGGGGATCCGAGCAGTACTTC,CAWSALAVGGSEQYF,TRBV30,-,-,TRBJ2-7
TGTGCCAGCAAGGGCATCCAAGAGACCCAGTACTTC,CASKGIQETQYF,TRBV2,-,-,TRBJ2-5
TGTGCCAGTAGTAAACAGGTTCCCTCCTACGAGCAGTACTTC,CASSKQVPSYEQYF,TRBV19,-,-,TRBJ2-7
TGTGCCAGCAGCCCCCAGGCGGGGGCGTCCTACGAGCAGTACTTC,CASSPQAGASYEQYF,TRBV9,-,-,TRBJ2-7
TGTGCCAGCTCACCAGGGACAGGGCGGGGAGGATCACCGCAGTATTTT,CASSPGTGRGGSPQYF,TRBV18,-,TRBD1,TRBJ2-3
TGTGCCAGCAGCCCCGCAGGGGAAAGGAATTCACCCCTCCACTTT,CASSPAGERNSPLHF,TRBV9,once,-,TRBJ1-6
TGTGCCAGCACTCTCCTGGACAAACTTGAAGCTTTCTTT,CASTLLDKLEAFF,TRBV7-9,-,-,TRBJ1-1
TGTGCCAGCAGCCAAGATCTGGGGCTCACCCGCGGGGGCTACACCTTC,CASSQDLGLTRGGYTF,TRBV14,-,-,TRBJ1-2
TGTGCTAGTGGCCCGGGACAGCGACAGCAGTTCTTC,CASGPGQRQQFF,TRBV12-5,-,TRBD1,TRBJ2-1
TGCGCCAGCAACCCCCAGGGCCTAGGGAATTCACCCCTCCACTTT,CASNPQGLGNSPLHF,TRBV5-1,once,-,TRBJ1-6
TGTGCCAGCTCACGGGGACAGGGGGCATACAATGAGCAGTTCTTC,CASSRGQGAYNEQFF,TRBV18,-,TRBD1,TRBJ2-1
TGTGCCAGTAGTATAAGGTTGCGGCACAATGAGCAGTTCTTC,CASSIRLRHNEQFF,TRBV19,-,-,TRBJ2-1
TGTGCCAGCAGCGTATCCGGGGCCACTAATTCACCCCTCCACTTT,CASSVSGATNSPLHF,TRBV9,-,-,TRBJ1-6
TGTGCCAGCAGCCGGGTTACAGATACGCAGTATTTT,CASSRVTDTQYF,TRBV12-3/TRBV12-4,-,-,TRBJ2-3
TGCGCCAGCAGCCCGGGACGGACGAACACCGGGGAGCTGTTTTTT,CASSPGRTNTGELFF,TRBV5-1,-,-,TRBJ2-2
TGTGCCAGCAAACGGACACCTACTAGCACAGATACGCAGTATTTT,CASKRTPTSTDTQYF,TRBV6-4,-,-,TRBJ2-3
TGTGCCAGCAGCTTAGGGACAGGGGGCACTGAAGCTTTCTTT,CASSLGTGGTEAFF,TRBV5-6,-,TRBD1,TRBJ1-1
TGTGCCAGCAGTGTGTGGCAGGGGTTCACTGAAGCTTTCTTT,CASSVWQGFTEAFF,TRBV2,-,-,TRBJ1-1
TGCAGCGTTGAACAGGGGGCGGAAGCTTTCTTT,CSVEQGAEAFF,TRBV29-1,-,TRBD1,TRBJ1-1
TGTGCCAGTAGTATACGTCTCGCAGGGAGGCCTAACGAAGCTTTCTTT,CASSIRLAGRPNEAFF,TRBV19,-,-,TRBJ1-1
TGTGCCAGCAGTGAGTTACAGGGTGGAGAAAATGAGCAGTTCTTC,CASSELQGGENEQFF,TRBV6-1,-,-,TRBJ2-1
TGTGCCAGCAGCGTAGAGGCGGAGAATTCACCCCTCCACTTT,CASSVEAENSPLHF,TRBV9,-,-,TRBJ1-6
TGTGCCAGTAGTATAGGCGGCTCTGGGACTAATGAAAAACTGTTTTTT,CASSIGGSGTNEKLFF,TRBV19,-,-,TRBJ1-4
TGTGCCAGCAGCCAAAGAGGGAGTACCACTGAAGCTTTCTTT,CASSQRGSTTEAFF,TRBV3-1/TRBV3-2,-,-,TRBJ1-1
TGTGCCAGTAGTATCAAAGATACAGGGGACCCAGCCTACTATGGCTACACCTTC,CASSIKDTGDPAYYGYTF,TRBV19,-,TRBD1,TRBJ1-2
TGCGCCAGCAGCCTTCCCGGGACAGGGTTGGCCGGGGAGCTGTTTTTT,CASSLPGTGLAGELFF,TRBV5-1,-,TRBD1,TRBJ2-2
TGTGCCAGCAGCGTGGGGTGGGAGGGGAACCTTGGGACAGATACGCAGTATTTT,CASSVGWEGNLGTDTQYF,TRBV9,few,TRBD2,TRBJ2-3
TGTGCCAGCAGTTATTCCCGGAGCACTGAAGCTTTCTTT,CASSYSRSTEAFF,TRBV6-2/TRBV6-3,-,-,TRBJ1-1
TGTGCCACCAGCAAAGGGTCAGCTAGCAATCAGCCCCAGCATTTT,CATSKGSASNQPQHF,TRBV15,-,-,TRBJ1-5
TGCGCCAGCAGCTCCGGGACTAGCGGGGCGAGCTCCTACAATGAGCAGTTCTTC,CASSSGTSGASSYNEQFF,TRBV5-1,-,TRBD2,TRBJ2-1
TGTGCCAGCAGCCCCCGGGACGGAACAGATACGCAGTATTTT,CASSPRDGTDTQYF,TRBV3-1/TRBV3-2,-,-,TRBJ2-3
TGTGCCAGCAGCGCAGGGACAGGGGGTTTCACAGATACGCAGTATTTT,CASSAGTGGFTDTQYF,TRBV2,-,TRBD1,TRBJ2-3
TGTGCCAGTAGTTCCCGGGACGGAGAAGAGACCCAGTACTTC,CASSSRDGEETQYF,TRBV19,-,-,TRBJ2-5